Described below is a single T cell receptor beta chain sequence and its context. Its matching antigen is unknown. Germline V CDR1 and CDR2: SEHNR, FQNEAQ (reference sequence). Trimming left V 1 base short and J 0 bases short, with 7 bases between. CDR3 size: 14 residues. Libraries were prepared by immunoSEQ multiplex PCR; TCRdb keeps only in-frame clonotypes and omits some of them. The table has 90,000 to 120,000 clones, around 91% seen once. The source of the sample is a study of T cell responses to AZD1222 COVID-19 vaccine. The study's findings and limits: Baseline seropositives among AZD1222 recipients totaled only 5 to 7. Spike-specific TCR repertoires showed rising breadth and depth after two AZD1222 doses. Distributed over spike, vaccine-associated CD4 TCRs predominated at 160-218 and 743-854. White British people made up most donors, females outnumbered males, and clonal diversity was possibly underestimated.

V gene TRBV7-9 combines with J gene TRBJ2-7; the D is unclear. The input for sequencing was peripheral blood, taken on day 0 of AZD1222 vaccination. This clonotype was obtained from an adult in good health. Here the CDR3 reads CASSLVRSSYEQYF. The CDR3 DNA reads TGTGCCAGCAGCTTAGTACGGAGCTCCTACGAGCAGTACTTC.